Following are 5 T cell receptor beta chains from one sample sequenced in a study of CD8 T cells in Susac syndrome. Random hexamers were used to reverse transcribe the RNA input (about 0.5 to 1 ug). TCRdb independently ran MiXCR on the immunoSEQ multiplex PCR reads; one entry per CDR3 protein. The sample lists about 300,000 distinct CDR3 sequences; around 89% were seen once. Sequenced input: CD8+ T cells from PBMCs. Source of these receptors: a human donor with multiple sclerosis.

This chain links TRBV4-1 with TRBJ1-1; D gene uncertain. Germline V gene sequence: CDR1 MGHRA, CDR2 YSYEKL. Trimming took off 1 base at V and 3 bases at J, with 9 bases between the two ends. CDR3 size: 14 residues. The CDR3 DNA follows: TGCGCCAGCAGCCAAGTACCTGGGGACACTGAAGCTTTCTTT. The encoded protein is CASSQVPGDTEAFF.

The chain links TRBV28 to TRBJ1-5; possibly TRBD1 for D (6 bases). V was pared by 8 bases and J by 0 bases, with 20 bases between. This CDR3 is built from 17 residues. Germline V CDR1 and CDR2: MDHEN, SYDVKM. This chain's CDR3 is CASDGHRGPYSNQPQHF. CDR3 bases: TGTGCCAGCGATGGGCACCGGGGGCCCTATAGCAATCAGCCCCAGCATTTT.

The V call is TRBV5-1, the J call TRBJ2-1; TRBD2 might be the D (5 bases). The length of the CDR3 is 16 residues. CDR1 is SGHRS and CDR2 is YFSETQ in the germline V gene. Between the trimmed V and J ends, which lost 3 bases and 4 bases, there was a span of 17 bases. The DNA of the CDR3 is TGCGCCAGCAGCTCGTTACTAGGGAAGGATTACAATGAGCAGTTCTTC. This sequence encodes CASSSLLGKDYNEQFF.

The rearrangement uses TRBV14 and TRBJ2-3, with 13 bases that match TRBD2. The V gene end was trimmed by 0 bases and the J gene end by 4 bases; junction bases not matched to a gene: 4. The CDR3 consists of 17 residues. Germline values: CDR1 SGHDN, CDR2 FVKESK. CDR3 in DNA: TGTGCCAGCAGCCAAGATGTACTAGCGGGGGGGCCAGATACGCAGTATTTT. This gives the protein CASSQDVLAGGPDTQYF. Combining the CDR3 with reference TRBV14 and TRBJ2-3 gives the whole variable domain EAGVTQFPSHSVIEKGQTVTLRCDPISGHDNLYWYRRVMGKEIKFLLHFVKESKQDESGMPNNRFLAERTGGTYSTLKVQPAELEDSGVYFCASSQDVLAGGPDTQYFGPGTRLTVL.

In DNA, the CDR3 is TGTGCCAGCAGCCCCTGGGCGGGGGCAGAGTCACCCCTCCACTTT. Its protein is CASSPWAGAESPLHF. This rearrangement joins TRBV11-2 to TRBJ1-6; a possible D gene is TRBD1 (6 bases). The CDR3 consists of 15 residues. Trimming took off 5 bases at V and 10 bases at J, with 18 bases between the two ends. Germline CDR1 reads SGHAT; CDR2 reads FQNNGV.